This TCR beta chain was sequenced during a study of OX40 agonist ivuxolimab in advanced cancers. Looking at the study overall: Dose-escalation cases comprised hepatocellular carcinoma, melanoma, renal cell or head and neck cancer. Earlier anti-PD-1, anti-PD-L1 or anti-CTLA-4 therapy was permitted; under 50% had received some. Partial responses were achieved by three patients: one hepatocellular carcinoma, two cutaneous melanoma. Overall study findings and caveats: There were, on average, more expanded clones in CD8+ T cells than in CD4+.

The germline CDR1 and CDR2 sequences are MNHNY and SVGAGI (reference sequence). The CDR3 spans 11 residues. This clone was seen just once. Its antigen is not identified. Germline is not matched at one junction end, which may reflect a read error. This sample also contains other DNA sequences that code for the same CDR3. The repertoire was sequenced with immunoSEQ multiplex PCR; TCRdb's copy has only in-frame clones and lacks some. This sample has 70,000 to 95,000 clones, with 84% found just once. This specimen was CD4+ or CD8+ T cells sorted from blood, taken in a trial of the OX40 agonist ivuxolimab. The receptor's source is an adult with an advanced solid tumor such as melanoma, head and neck, liver or kidney cancer. The gene calls are TRBV6-6 and TRBJ1-4; D uncertain. The CDR3 is CASSPKEKLFF. DNA for the CDR3: TGCGCCAGCAGCCCTAAGGAAAAACTGTTTTTT.